This entry concerns a single T cell receptor beta chain. What it binds is unknown. This CDR3 is 14 amino acids long. CDR1 is GTSNPN and CDR2 is SVGIG in the germline V gene (reference sequence). V gave up 4 bases and J gave up 4 bases; unmatched junction bases: 7. Primers: 60 Vbeta forward and 13 Jbeta reverse. The method was immunoSEQ multiplex PCR; TCRdb's version includes in-frame clones alone and lacks a portion of them. Among approximately 190,000 clones listed, around 90% were seen once. This record belongs to a study of cytomegalovirus exposure and HLA in healthy donors. Broader study findings: According to the study, some 160 TCR beta chains were cytomegalovirus-associated. Rarity characterized most TCR sequences, yet some public TCRs appeared in many donors. In a later analysis, specific HLA alleles were associated with 15,000 to 20,000 TCR beta sequences at a 0.05 false discovery rate.

The sequence was collected from a boy aged 2 to 10 in good health and CMV-seronegative. Source material: PBMCs. The chain combines TRBV30 with TRBJ2-1; 7 bases fit TRBD2. CDR3 amino acids: CAWIKRDQYNEQFF. The CDR3 DNA is TGTGCCTGGATCAAGCGGGACCAGTACAATGAGCAGTTCTTC.